A selection of T cell receptor beta chains follows, all from one sample in a study of cytotoxic CD8 clonotypes in ibrutinib-treated CLL. The table came from immunoSEQ multiplex PCR; TCRdb's copy has only in-frame clones and leaves some out. Seen here are 150,000 or so clones, 80% observed once, and the top ten hold 7.5% to 8%. The source material was PBMCs, sampled after 36 months of ibrutinib treatment. Receptors originate from a human donor with chronic lymphocytic leukemia. Both conserved end residues are part of each CDR3. A D gene is named only where the DNA matches it firmly. Clone size is not always given. Where it is, it says once, few, many or a class for expanded clones.

V,J,D,size,CDR3,DNA
TRBV10-2,TRBJ1-1,-,-,CASSEILTGPQAFF,TGCGCCAGCAGTGAAATTTTAACAGGGCCTCAAGCTTTCTTT
TRBV12-5,TRBJ2-1,TRBD2,-,CASGPLSGTSSFLNEQFF,TGTGCTAGTGGACCGCTCTCCGGGACTAGCTCTTTCCTCAATGAGCAGTTCTTC
TRBV7-8,TRBJ2-7,TRBD1,-,CASSLGTGIYEQYF,TGTGCCAGCAGCTTAGGGACAGGGATCTACGAGCAGTACTTC
TRBV28,TRBJ2-7,TRBD2,-,CASSRGGYEQYF,TGTGCCAGCAGTCGCGGGGGATACGAGCAGTACTTC
TRBV27,TRBJ2-7,-,-,CASSLLTPGRDYEQYF,TGTGCCAGCAGTTTATTGACTCCGGGCAGGGACTACGAGCAGTACTTC
TRBV30,TRBJ1-2,-,few,CAWSRQGTYGYTF,TGTGCCTGGTCCCGGCAGGGGACCTATGGCTACACCTTC
TRBV2,TRBJ2-1,-,-,CASSYHNEQFF,TGTGCCAGCTCCTATCACAATGAGCAGTTCTTC
TRBV6-6,TRBJ1-6,-,-,CASSYSITDSPLHF,TGTGCCAGCAGTTACTCGATCACAGATTCACCCCTCCACTTT
TRBV5-8,TRBJ1-1,-,-,CASSLGTFGDEDTEAFF,TGTGCCAGCAGCTTGGGCACCTTCGGGGACGAGGACACTGAAGCTTTCTTT
TRBV19,TRBJ2-1,TRBD2,-,CASSIGTSGSKPEQFF,TGTGCCAGTAGCATTGGGACTAGCGGGAGTAAGCCGGAGCAGTTCTTC
TRBV7-6,TRBJ2-6,-,-,CASSLRGGLGSGANVLTF,TGTGCCAGCAGCTTAAGAGGGGGTCTTGGCTCTGGGGCCAACGTCCTGACTTTC
TRBV10-3,TRBJ2-1,-,-,CAIRAGRNEQFF,TGTGCCATCCGGGCAGGAAGGAATGAGCAGTTCTTC
TRBV5-1,TRBJ1-5,TRBD1,-,CASSIGTGNQPQHF,TGCGCCAGCAGCATTGGGACAGGGAATCAGCCCCAGCATTTT
TRBV6-1,TRBJ2-1,TRBD2,-,CASSGLAGGLREQFF,TGTGCCAGCAGTGGACTAGCGGGAGGACTGCGTGAGCAGTTCTTC
TRBV6-6,TRBJ1-5,TRBD1,-,CASKGQGDGNQPQHF,TGTGCCAGCAAAGGACAGGGGGACGGCAATCAGCCCCAGCATTTT
TRBV6-1,TRBJ1-2,-,-,CASTTGIAGYTF,TGTGCCAGCACAACAGGGATTGCTGGCTACACCTTC
TRBV10-3,TRBJ1-2,TRBD1,-,CAISPDRGVYGYTF,TGTGCCATCAGTCCGGACAGGGGAGTCTATGGCTACACCTTC
TRBV10-3,TRBJ2-2,-,-,CAIRPTNAGGITGELFF,TGTGCCATCAGACCAACAAATGCCGGGGGCATTACCGGGGAGCTGTTTTTT
TRBV5-1,TRBJ2-5,-,-,CASSLSGRETQYF,TGCGCCAGCAGCTTGTCGGGGCGGGAGACCCAGTACTTC
TRBV7-8,TRBJ2-3,-,-,CASSFSGTDTQYF,TGTGCCAGCAGCTTCTCTGGGACAGATACGCAGTATTTT
TRBV6-8,TRBJ2-7,TRBD1,few,CASSNRDRVCEQYF,TGTGCCAGCAGTAACCGGGACAGGGTTTGCGAGCAGTACTTC
TRBV28,TRBJ1-5,-,-,CASSWASAPPQHF,TGTGCCAGCAGTTGGGCCTCCGCCCCGCCCCAGCATTTT
TRBV15,TRBJ2-1,TRBD2,-,CATSRDRGRGDNEQFF,TGTGCCACCAGCAGAGATAGAGGGAGGGGAGACAATGAGCAGTTCTTC
TRBV27,TRBJ2-7,-,few,CATKGGGQSSYEQYF,TGTGCCACCAAGGGGGGCGGGCAGAGCTCCTACGAGCAGTACTTC
TRBV6-4,TRBJ2-7,TRBD1,-,CASIPGQEPYEQYF,TGTGCCAGCATTCCGGGACAGGAGCCGTACGAGCAGTACTTC
TRBV5-4,TRBJ2-2,-,few,CASHDTGELFF,TGTGCCAGCCACGACACCGGGGAGCTGTTTTTT
TRBV2,TRBJ2-1,TRBD2,-,CASSEARLHQAGGPSNEQFF,TGTGCCAGCAGTGAAGCCCGCCTACATCAAGCGGGAGGGCCCTCGAATGAGCAGTTCTTC
TRBV5-5,TRBJ2-2,-,-,CASTLLGSHGELFF,TGTGCCAGCACCTTACTAGGATCTCACGGGGAGCTGTTTTTT
TRBV19,TRBJ1-3,-,-,CASSEEGTSVSGNTIYF,TGTGCCAGTAGTGAGGAGGGTACATCGGTGTCTGGAAACACCATATATTTT
TRBV10-2,TRBJ2-5,-,-,CASSEGSYQETQYF,TGCGCCAGCAGTGAGGGCAGCTACCAAGAGACCCAGTACTTC
TRBV5-8,TRBJ1-2,TRBD1,once,CASSLARWQGDVGYTF,TGTGCCAGCAGCTTGGCCCGCTGGCAGGGGGACGTTGGCTACACCTTC
TRBV6-1,TRBJ2-3,-,-,CASIDGPSTDTQYF,TGTGCCAGCATCGACGGTCCGTCCACAGATACGCAGTATTTT
TRBV11-3,TRBJ2-7,-,once,CASSGQESVEQYF,TGTGCCAGCAGCGGGCAGGAAAGTGTCGAGCAGTACTTC
TRBV27,TRBJ2-3,-,-,CASSKGQRGEAFSTDTQYF,TGTGCCAGCAGTAAAGGACAGAGGGGGGAGGCATTTAGCACAGATACGCAGTATTTT
TRBV9,TRBJ1-3,-,-,CASSVVGGNTIYF,TGTGCCAGCAGCGTAGTCGGTGGAAACACCATATATTTT
TRBV5-1,TRBJ1-1,TRBD1,-,CASRGQGTFVGTEAFF,TGCGCCAGCAGAGGACAGGGAACGTTTGTGGGCACTGAAGCTTTCTTT
TRBV28,TRBJ1-5,-,-,CAGGGGGEKRVQHF,TGTGCCGGAGGAGGGGGAGGGGAAAAAAGGGTCCAGCATTTT
TRBV7-2,TRBJ2-1,TRBD2,-,CASSSGLGTYNEQFF,TGTGCCAGCAGCTCGGGACTAGGAACTTACAATGAGCAGTTCTTC
TRBV7-3,TRBJ2-7,-,-,CASSLLTGPLVKQYF,TGTGCCAGCAGCTTATTAACGGGGCCATTAGTTAAGCAGTACTTC
TRBV27,TRBJ2-3,TRBD2,many,CASSFYASGRGADTQYF,TGTGCCAGCAGTTTTTACGCTAGCGGGCGGGGCGCAGATACGCAGTATTTT
TRBV4-1,TRBJ2-1,TRBD1,-,CASSQGQGGDNEQFF,TGCGCCAGCAGCCAAGGACAGGGTGGGGACAATGAGCAGTTCTTC
TRBV5-1,TRBJ2-1,TRBD2,-,CASRGLAGTSYNEQFF,TGCGCCAGCAGGGGACTAGCGGGGACCTCCTACAATGAGCAGTTCTTC
TRBV9,TRBJ2-7,-,-,CASSLAGGQDEQYF,TGTGCCAGCAGCCTGGCCGGGGGTCAGGACGAGCAGTACTTC